The 22 T cell receptor beta chains given below trace back to one sample, sequenced in a study of CD8+CD57+ T cells in acquired aplastic anemia. Genomic DNA was employed as the template in profiling TCR beta VDJ and CDR3. MiXCR, run by TCRdb on the reads, gives a single entry per CDR3 protein. Of around 180,000 distinct CDR3 sequences listed, 63% were seen once; the top ten hold under 60%. The sample consisted of sorted CD4+, CD8+, or CD8+CD57+ T cells (not recorded which) from PBMCs. All receptors come from a human donor in good health.

This CDR3 is CSARVSSGSYEQYF. The CDR3, as DNA: TGCAGTGCTAGAGTATCTAGCGGGAGTTACGAGCAGTACTTC. This chain uses TRBV20-1 with TRBJ2-7, with 10 bases lining up with TRBD2. The CDR3 contains 14 residues. With 1 base clipped from V and 4 bases from J, the junction kept 4 bases outside the gene matches. CDR1 is DFQATT and CDR2 is SNEGSKA in the germline V gene (reference sequence).

For this clonotype: The germline gene is not matched at one end of the junction; a read error may be the cause. This chain connects TRBV9 to TRBJ1-3; tentative D call: TRBD1 (5 bases). CDR3 length equals 14 residues. The germline V gene encodes CDR1 SGDLS and CDR2 YYNGEE. Written as DNA, the CDR3 is TGTGCCAGCAGCGTAGGGGGCTCTGGAAACGCCATATATTTT. It encodes CASSVGGSGNAIYF.

This clonotype occurred many times. The chain has TRBV7-9 and TRBJ2-1; D gene unclear. V shed 5 bases and J shed 3 bases, with 8 bases lying between them. This CDR3 spans 13 amino acids. CDR1 is SEHNR and CDR2 is FQNEAQ in the germline V gene (reference sequence). The CDR3 DNA is TGTGCCAGCAGCCACGAGGACTACAATGAGCAGTTCTTC. It encodes CASSHEDYNEQFF.

This clonotype was seen more than once but under ten times. The CDR3 coding sequence is TGTGCCAGCAGCTTAAGTAGCCAGGGTGAGGCTTTCTTT. Translation: CASSLSSQGEAFF. This chain uses TRBV7-3 with TRBJ1-1; tentative D call: TRBD1 (5 bases). The V end lost 1 base, the J end lost 11 bases, and 14 bases lay between the germline ends. The germline CDR1 and CDR2 sequences are SGHTA and FQGTGA. The CDR3 is made up of 13 amino acids.

As for this clonotype: At one of its ends the junction is not consistent with the germline gene, which may arise from a read error. This sequence joins TRBV29-1 and TRBJ2-7; TRBD1 is a possible D gene (5 bases). This CDR3 region has 13 residues. Germline V CDR1 and CDR2: SQVTM, ANQGSEA. In DNA form, the CDR3 reads TGCAGCGCCCTTGGACACCTCCTCTACGGGCAGTACTTC. This translates into CSALGHLLYGQYF.

The J gene is TRBJ1-2, the V gene TRBV19, with 7 positions matching TRBD1. The CDR3 runs to 12 residues. Looked up from germline, CDR1 is LNHDA and CDR2 is SQIVND (reference sequence). V shed 9 bases and J 8 bases; nucleotides not matched to a gene: 9. CDR3 residues: CASTPGGRGYTF. The CDR3 DNA is TGTGCCAGCACGCCAGGGGGGAGAGGCTACACCTTC.

This clonotype was found many times. The V call is TRBV9, the J call TRBJ2-5; no reliable D call. The CDR3 extends over 15 amino acids. CDR1 and CDR2 (germline): SGDLS, YYNGEE. The V end lost 0 bases, the J end lost 3 bases, and 12 bases lay between the germline ends. The CDR3 sequence: CASSVGPGQEETQYF. The CDR3 DNA reads as TGTGCCAGCAGCGTAGGTCCGGGTCAGGAAGAGACCCAGTACTTC.

In its sample, this clonotype was seen a few times. The chain has TRBV20-1 and TRBJ2-1; 10 positions agree with TRBD2. The CDR3 runs 15 residues. Looked up from germline, CDR1 is DFQATT and CDR2 is SNEGSKA (reference sequence). Losses at the gene ends were 2 bases for V and 4 bases for J; bases not matched to a gene: 5. CDR3 loop: CSARLAGGLYNEQFF. In DNA form, the CDR3 reads TGCAGTGCTAGATTAGCGGGGGGATTATACAATGAGCAGTTCTTC.

This clonotype has ten or more counts. This sequence joins TRBV5-1 and TRBJ2-7; no clear D gene. Germline CDR1 and CDR2: SGHRS and YFSETQ. Between the trimmed V and J ends, which lost 4 bases and 6 bases, there was a span of 20 bases. This CDR3 region has 15 residues. The CDR3 here is CASSLVRRNPSEQYF. The CDR3 nucleotides are TGCGCCAGCAGCCTGGTCAGGAGAAACCCTTCCGAGCAGTACTTC.

This clonotype was seen at least ten times. V usage is TRBV29-1 and J usage is TRBJ2-7; TRBD1 agrees at 10 bases. The CDR3 runs to 13 residues. The germline V gene has CDR1 SQVTM and CDR2 ANQGSEA. V shed 6 bases, J shed 2 bases, and the junction held 4 bases outside the gene matches. The DNA of the CDR3 is TGCAGCGTGACAGGGGGCGCGACCTACGAGCAGTACTTC. It translates to CSVTGGATYEQYF.

This clonotype was counted many times. V usage is TRBV27 and J usage is TRBJ2-7; either TRBD1 or TRBD2 may supply D (5 bases each). V dropped 3 bases and J dropped 3 bases, with 15 bases sitting between them. Germline V gives CDR1 MNHEY, CDR2 SMNVEV (reference sequence). The CDR3 contains 15 residues. The CDR3 coding sequence is TGTGCCAGCAGTTTCCTGAGCAGGGAGCGCTACGAGCAGTACTTC. It specifies CASSFLSRERYEQYF.

The rearrangement uses TRBV7-6 and TRBJ1-3, with D possibly TRBD1 on 5 matching bases. CDR1 SGHVS and CDR2 FNYEAQ come from the germline V gene. The CDR3 runs 16 residues. With 0 bases removed from V and 2 bases from J, the gap between germline ends came to 11 bases. The CDR3 spells CASSLAAAGAGNTIYF. The CDR3 region has the DNA TGTGCCAGCAGCTTAGCGGCCGCGGGGGCTGGAAACACCATATATTTT.

This clonotype was counted at least ten times. V is TRBV12-3 or TRBV12-4 and J is TRBJ2-1; no firm D call. V was shortened by 7 bases and J by 4 bases, with 11 bases between the two germline ends. The CDR3 spans 13 residues. The DNA of the CDR3 is TGTGCCAGCACCCTGTGGAGATACAATGAGCAGTTCTTC. Its translation is CASTLWRYNEQFF.

This clonotype was recorded a few times. This sequence joins TRBV15 and TRBJ2-7; 11 nucleotides agree with TRBD2. The V segment lost 3 bases and the J segment 4 bases; nucleotides outside the gene matches: 5. The CDR3 loop spans 15 amino acids. Germline V gene data show CDR1 as LNHNV and CDR2 as YYDKDF (reference sequence). The chain's CDR3 is CATSSPGLAEYEQYF. The CDR3 DNA is TGTGCCACCAGCAGTCCGGGACTAGCGGAGTACGAGCAGTACTTC.

At least ten counts were recorded for this clonotype. The chain combines TRBV20-1 with TRBJ2-1; 10 nucleotides match TRBD2. The germline CDR1 and CDR2 sequences are DFQATT and SNEGSKA (reference sequence). CDR3 length: 16 amino acids. V lost 4 bases, J lost 0 bases, and 6 bases stayed unmatched. CDR3 DNA sequence: TGCAGTGCTAAGGGACTAGCGAGAGTCTCCTACAATGAGCAGTTCTTC. Translating it yields CSAKGLARVSYNEQFF.

The rearrangement uses TRBV9 and TRBJ2-1; TRBD1 might be the D (5 bases). Germline CDR1 is SGDLS and CDR2 is YYNGEE. The CDR3 runs 15 residues. With 1 base removed from V and 5 bases from J, the gap between germline ends came to 13 bases. The CDR3 region has the DNA TGTGCCAGCAGCGTAAGTGGGGCCCCGCACAATGAGCAGTTCTTC. It translates to CASSVSGAPHNEQFF.

V and J are TRBV2 and TRBJ2-3, with D possibly being TRBD1 (5 bases). Germline V CDR1 and CDR2: SNHLY, FYNNEI. The CDR3 is 15 residues long. With 2 bases removed from V and 2 bases from J, the gap between germline ends came to 11 bases. In DNA form, the CDR3 reads TGTGCCAGCAGTGAAATGGGGCAAACCACAGATACGCAGTATTTT. Its protein product is CASSEMGQTTDTQYF. Combining the CDR3 with reference TRBV2 and TRBJ2-3 gives the whole variable domain EPEVTQTPSHQVTQMGQEVILRCVPISNHLYFYWYRQILGQKVEFLVSFYNNEISEKSEIFDDQFSVERPDGSNFTLKIRSTKLEDSAMYFCASSEMGQTTDTQYFGPGTRLTVL.

The J gene is TRBJ1-2, the V gene TRBV9; the D is unclear. The CDR3 spans 12 residues. Per germline, CDR1 SGDLS and CDR2 YYNGEE. V was cut by 4 bases and J by 4 bases, with 8 bases left in between. CDR3 coding DNA: TGTGCCAGCAGCCAACAGATCTATGGCTACACCTTC. Protein product: CASSQQIYGYTF.

This clonotype has a count of ten or more. This sequence joins TRBV20-1 and TRBJ1-2; tentatively, D is TRBD1 (5 bases). CDR1 DFQATT and CDR2 SNEGSKA come from the germline V gene (reference sequence). Trimming pared 1 base from V and 2 bases from J, leaving 8 bases between. CDR3 length: 13 residues. CDR3 nucleotides: TGCAGTGCTAGAGGCAGGGAAAACTATGGCTACACCTTC. Translation gives CSARGRENYGYTF.

This sequence joins TRBV12-3 or TRBV12-4 and TRBJ2-5, with 9 bases fitting TRBD2. The ends lost 6 bases at V and 4 bases at J; junction bases unmatched: 6. This CDR3 has 14 residues. The CDR3 here is CASREAGGSETQYF. The CDR3 DNA reads TGTGCCAGCAGAGAAGCGGGGGGTTCAGAGACCCAGTACTTC.

This clonotype was seen once. The chain combines TRBV10-3 with TRBJ1-2, with TRBD1 matching over 10 bases. V gave up 6 bases and J gave up 3 bases; unmatched junction bases: 4. The germline gives CDR1 ENHRY, CDR2 SYGVKD. The CDR3 is made up of 14 amino acids. The CDR3 is CAIRGGTGDYGYTF. The CDR3 bases are TGTGCCATCAGGGGAGGGACAGGGGACTATGGCTACACCTTC.

The chain carries TRBV7-6 and TRBJ2-5; perhaps TRBD2 as D (5 bases). Judging by the DNA end, TRBJ2-1 fits better; the J call may be wrong. Germline V lookup: CDR1 SGHVS, CDR2 FNYEAQ. This CDR3 has 16 amino acids. The chain's CDR3 is CASSPRLSRGRNEQFF. Here the CDR3 DNA reads TGTGCCAGCAGCCCCCGGTTAAGCCGAGGGCGGAATGAGCAGTTCTTC.